These 6 T cell receptor beta chains were sequenced from one sample in a study of T cells in women clearing cervical HPV infection. Sequencing used immunoSEQ multiplex PCR; TCRdb keeps in-frame clones, though not all of them. The sample holds roughly 30,000 clones. Material for sequencing was blood buffy coat. The receptors come from a woman between 18 and 70 years old with a cervical HPV16 infection that either progressed to CIN3+ or cleared (not recorded which).

Notes on this clone: The read is 3 residues too short to cover the CDR3 end, so that end is filled in from the germline J gene. This chain uses TRBV2 with TRBJ2-5; possible D gene TRBD1, 6 bases. V was cut by 5 bases and J by 4 bases, with 17 bases left in between. Germline V gene data show CDR1 as SNHLY and CDR2 as FYNNEI. The CDR3 contains 15 residues. The CDR3 loop is CASSSPMTGLETQYF. The CDR3 DNA, read in part, is TGTGCCAGCAGTTCTCCAATGACAGGTCTAGAGACC.

About this clone: Coverage ceases 3 residues before the CDR3 finishes, and the germline J gene fills in the end. The genes are TRBV30 and TRBJ1-2; 7 positions match TRBD1. The CDR3 has 14 residues. The germline CDR1 and CDR2 sequences are GTSNPN and SVGIG (reference sequence). The sequenced CDR3 bases are TGTGCCTGGAGTGTCGGGGACAGCCGCGATACC. It is translated as CAWSVGDSRDT. The CDR3 in its entirety is CAWSVGDSRDTYTF.

Details on this clone: From the germline J gene comes the end of the CDR3, since the read stops 3 residues before it. The V call is TRBV7-9, the J call TRBJ1-2; D remains ambiguous. The V end lost 5 bases, the J end lost 4 bases, and 11 bases lay between the germline ends. Looked up from germline, CDR1 is SEHNR and CDR2 is FQNEAQ (reference sequence). The CDR3 runs 13 residues. CDR3 DNA (partial): TGTGCCAGCAGCCTCCGCGAACCCTATGGC. It encodes CASSLREPYG. The CDR3 in full is CASSLREPYGYTF.

With respect to this clone: Read coverage stops 3 residues before the CDR3 terminus; the germline J gene supplies the remainder. The chain combines TRBV7-8 with TRBJ2-4, with 7 bases matching TRBD1. Germline V gene data show CDR1 as SGHVS and CDR2 as FQNEAQ. The CDR3 has 15 residues. CDR3 bases read: TGTGCCAGCAGCTTACACAGGGGTAGCAATCAGCCT. This translates into CASSLHRGSNQP. The entire CDR3 reads CASSLHRGSNQPQYF.

About this clone: The observed sequence ends 3 residues before the CDR3 terminus, with the missing tail filled in from the germline J gene. V is TRBV19 and J is TRBJ2-1; 9 bases line up with TRBD2. CDR3 length equals 14 residues. Germline CDR1 reads LNHDA; CDR2 reads SQIVND (reference sequence). Unmatched junction bases numbered 7, after V lost 9 bases and J lost 4 bases. The CDR3 DNA, read in part, is TGTGCCAGCGGAAGCGGGAGGCCTTACAATGAG. It is translated as CASGSGRPYNE. The full CDR3 is CASGSGRPYNEQFF.

The DNA read from the CDR3 is TGCAGTGCTAGACGGGGGGCCCCTTCCAAATCTTACAATGAG. Translated, it gives CSARRGAPSKSYNE. The whole CDR3 protein is CSARRGAPSKSYNEQFF. The gene calls are TRBV20-1 and TRBJ2-1; tentatively, D is TRBD2 (7 bases). The sequenced fragment ends 3 residues before the CDR3 boundary, so the rest is inferred from the germline J gene. This CDR3 spans 17 amino acids. Germline CDR1 reads DFQATT; CDR2 reads SNEGSKA (reference sequence). Trimming removed 2 bases from V and 4 bases from J, with 21 bases in between.